This T cell receptor (beta chain) was found in a study of T cells after yellow fever vaccination. Study results and limitations: Primary-vaccination clones mostly resurfaced post-booster (around 96% CD4, about 87% CD8).

In making TCR cDNA, 5'RACE template switching added a universal primer site and UMIs to it. One entry per CDR3 protein results from TCRdb running MiXCR on the 5' RACE reads. There are around 200,000 distinct CDR3 sequences in the sample; around 10% occur only once, and about 40% lies in the top ten. As for this clonotype: What it binds is not known.

CDR1 is LGHNA and CDR2 is YSLEER in the germline V gene. CDR3 length: 13 amino acids. V was trimmed by 1 base and J by 3 bases, leaving 7 bases between them. The rearrangement uses TRBV4-3 and TRBJ2-7; D call uncertain. The sequences come from CD8+ T cells sorted from PBMCs, collected 15 days after the yellow fever booster vaccination. The clonotype originates from a man aged 18 to 35 who received the YFV17D yellow fever vaccine. CDR3 in amino acids: CASSQGQLYEQYF. The CDR3 DNA reads TGCGCCAGCAGCCAAGGACAACTCTACGAGCAGTACTTC.